The next 10 T cell receptor beta chains were all read from a single sample in a study of CD8 T cells in Susac syndrome. Roughly 0.45 to 1 ug RNA was reverse transcribed with random hexamers. Each CDR3 protein gets one entry after TCRdb re-called the immunoSEQ multiplex PCR reads with MiXCR. This table holds 160,000 or so distinct CDR3 sequences, roughly 96% found once. Sequencing was done on a sample of CD8+ T cells from PBMCs. These receptors originate from a human donor with multiple sclerosis.

The J gene is TRBJ1-1, the V gene TRBV29-1, with D perhaps TRBD1 (5 bases). V gave up 6 bases and J gave up 1 base, with 12 bases separating them. The V gene's germline CDR1 is SQVTM and CDR2 ANQGSEA. CDR3 size: 13 residues. Written as DNA, the CDR3 is TGCAGCGTACAAGACAGCAAGAACACTGAAGCTTTCTTT. Translated: CSVQDSKNTEAFF.

V and J are TRBV27 and TRBJ2-7; 9 bases fit TRBD2. Trimming cost V 3 bases and J 4 bases; bases outside gene matches: 4. CDR1 and CDR2 (germline): MNHEY, SMNVEV (reference sequence). The CDR3 consists of 14 residues. In nucleotides, the CDR3 is TGTGCCAGCAGTTTTAGCGGGAGTGGGTACGAGCAGTACTTC. Its protein is CASSFSGSGYEQYF.

The CDR3 spells CASSLNRGSAGEETQYF. The DNA of the CDR3 is TGTGCCAGCAGTTTAAATCGCGGGAGCGCCGGGGAGGAGACCCAGTACTTC. This chain links TRBV28 with TRBJ2-5, with 7 bases matching TRBD2. CDR1 MDHEN and CDR2 SYDVKM come from the germline V gene. This CDR3 contains 17 residues. V shed 2 bases, J shed 5 bases, and the junction held 14 bases outside the gene matches. Variable domain in full (rest from reference TRBV28 and TRBJ2-5): DVKVTQSSRYLVKRTGEKVFLECVQDMDHENMFWYRQDPGLGLRLIYFSYDVKMKEKGDIPEGYSVSREKKERFSLILESASTNQTSMYLCASSLNRGSAGEETQYFGPGTRLLVL.

V is TRBV5-4 and J is TRBJ2-6, with D unclear. V lost 9 bases, J lost 0 bases, and 10 bases lay in between. CDR1 and CDR2 (germline): SGHNT, YYREEE (reference sequence). The CDR3 extends over 14 amino acids. CDR3 residues: CATWGPSGANVLTF. CDR3 nucleotide sequence: TGTGCCACCTGGGGTCCCTCTGGGGCCAACGTCCTGACTTTC.

The J gene is TRBJ1-3, the V gene TRBV5-1; D is undetermined. The CDR3 has 16 residues. CDR1 is SGHRS, CDR2 YFSETQ, per germline. V dropped 0 bases and J dropped 0 bases, with 10 bases sitting between them. The CDR3 sequence is CASSLGGQTSGNTIYF. As DNA, the CDR3 is TGCGCCAGCAGCTTGGGAGGTCAAACCTCTGGAAACACCATATATTTT.

The chain recombines TRBV12-3 or TRBV12-4 with TRBJ2-7; D is possibly TRBD2 (6 bases). There are 14 residues in the CDR3. V was cut by 8 bases and J by 3 bases, with 17 bases left in between. The CDR3: CASSGLSGGYEQYF. The CDR3 DNA follows: TGTGCCAGCTCCGGACTATCCGGGGGCTACGAGCAGTACTTC.

The rearrangement links TRBV20-1 to TRBJ2-7; 8 nucleotides match TRBD2. Germline CDR1 is DFQATT and CDR2 is SNEGSKA (reference sequence). V was clipped by 5 bases and J by 4 bases; unmatched bases: 10. CDR3 length equals 14 residues. CDR3 sequence reads: CSARTSGPGYEQYF. DNA of the CDR3: TGCAGTGCTCGAACTAGCGGACCTGGGTACGAGCAGTACTTC.

The chain joins TRBV29-1 to TRBJ1-4; TRBD1 is a possible D gene (5 bases). The CDR3 loop spans 13 amino acids. Trimming removed 3 bases from V and 5 bases from J, with 10 bases in between. Germline V gene data show CDR1 as SQVTM and CDR2 as ANQGSEA. CDR3 sequence (DNA): TGCAGCGTTGAGGGGGACGTCAATGAAAAACTGTTTTTT. Translation: CSVEGDVNEKLFF.

The V and J genes are TRBV7-9 and TRBJ2-5; 9 bases fit TRBD2. Germline CDR1 and CDR2: SEHNR and FQNEAQ (reference sequence). With 4 bases clipped from V and 3 bases from J, the junction kept 3 bases outside the gene matches. CDR3 length equals 14 residues. In DNA form, the CDR3 reads TGTGCCAGCAGCTACCGACTAGCGGAAGAGACCCAGTACTTC. Translated: CASSYRLAEETQYF.

This chain uses TRBV6-2 or TRBV6-3 with TRBJ2-1; D tentatively fits TRBD1 or TRBD2 (5 bases each). Germline CDR1 MNHEY, CDR2 SVGEGT. CDR3 length: 15 amino acids. Trimming removed 5 bases from V and 5 bases from J, with 16 bases in between. CDR3 sequence (DNA): TGTGCCAGCAGTATACTCGGGACGCCTAACAATGAGCAGTTCTTC. Translated, it gives CASSILGTPNNEQFF.